The next 28 T cell receptor beta chains were all read from a single sample in a study of cytomegalovirus exposure and HLA in healthy donors (TCRdb year 2017). Library creation used the immunoSEQ multiplex PCR assay. For the multiplex PCR, a mixture combining 60 forward primers for TCR Vbeta segments and 13 reverse primers for TCR Jbeta segments was used. TCRdb holds this immuneACCESS table with in-frame rearrangements only. Some clones are missing; in checked studies, unresolved V genes explain under half, and the rest has no known cause. This sample holds under 200,000 clones; about three quarters were observed only once. Around 2.4% of the sample rests with the top ten. The sample taken for sequencing was PBMCs. The receptors originated from a female donor in good health and CMV-seronegative.

This clone has a handful of counts. Mismatch with germline at one junction end may stem from a read error. The chain carries TRBV9 and TRBJ2-3; possible D gene TRBD2, 5 bases. Germline values: CDR1 SGDLS, CDR2 YYNGEE. CDR3 size: 16 residues. CDR3 coding DNA: TGTGCCGGCAGCTACAACCCCCCAGCGGGCACAGATACGCAGTATTTT. Amino acid sequence: CAGSYNPPAGTDTQYF.

This clone was seen a few times. This chain connects TRBV30 to TRBJ2-2; D might be TRBD1 (5 bases). The V end lost 1 base, the J end lost 13 bases, and 16 bases lay between the germline ends. The CDR3 spans 13 residues. Germline V gene sequence: CDR1 GTSNPN, CDR2 SVGIG (reference sequence). The CDR3 reads CAWSEVRTWGLFF. The CDR3 DNA follows: TGTGCCTGGAGTGAGGTTCGGACATGGGGGCTGTTTTTT.

The CDR3 here is CASAAGGSYNSPLHF. The CDR3 DNA reads as TGTGCCAGCGCAGCAGGGGGCTCCTATAATTCACCCCTCCACTTT. The chain is built from TRBV6-5 and TRBJ1-6; 7 bases are shared with TRBD1. Trimming removed 8 bases from V and 0 bases from J; junction bases left unmatched: 4. The CDR3 has 15 residues. Germline-derived CDR1 and CDR2 are MNHEY and SVGAGI.

The chain uses TRBV7-2 and TRBJ2-1; 7 nucleotides agree with TRBD2. V was pared by 1 base and J by 4 bases, with 1 base of the junction left unmatched. From germline, CDR1 is SGHTA and CDR2 FQGNSA. The CDR3 extends over 14 amino acids. This chain's CDR3 is CASSLGLAYNEQFF. The DNA of the CDR3 is TGTGCCAGCAGCTTAGGACTAGCATACAATGAGCAGTTCTTC.

V usage is TRBV10-2 and J usage is TRBJ2-2, with TRBD1 matching over 11 bases. CDR3 length equals 14 residues. The trim removed 6 bases at V and 3 bases at J, leaving 0 bases unmatched. CDR1 and CDR2 from the germline V gene are WSHSY and SAAADI. CDR3 coding DNA: TGCGCCAGCAGGGGACAGGGGGACACCGGGGAGCTGTTTTTT. Amino acids: CASRGQGDTGELFF.

This rearrangement joins TRBV7-9 to TRBJ2-6; D gene uncertain. Per germline, CDR1 SEHNR and CDR2 FQNEAQ (reference sequence). Trimming took off 5 bases at V and 4 bases at J, with 12 bases between the two ends. The CDR3 sequence is 15 residues long. The DNA for the CDR3 is TGTGCCAGCAGCCCATCCTACGGGGGGGCCAACGTCCTGACTTTC. Protein product: CASSPSYGGANVLTF.

V gene TRBV6-5 combines with J gene TRBJ2-3; 7 nucleotides match TRBD1. V gave up 6 bases and J gave up 4 bases; unmatched junction bases: 4. CDR1 is MNHEY and CDR2 is SVGAGI in the germline V gene. The CDR3 sequence is 13 residues long. The CDR3 coding sequence is TGTGCCAGCAGCTACAGGGGTGCAGATACGCAGTATTTT. Its protein is CASSYRGADTQYF.

The V call is TRBV21-1, the J call TRBJ2-1; no DNA check was done on the table's D call, TRBD2. TRBV21-1 is given as a pseudogene. The CDR3 length is 16 residues. CDR3 coding DNA: TGTGCCAGCAGTATCATCGGACTAGCGGGCTACAATGAGCAGTTCTTC. Translation gives CASSIIGLAGYNEQFF.

The rearrangement links TRBV11-2 to TRBJ2-7, with 10 bases fitting TRBD1. The CDR3 has 16 amino acids. Per germline, CDR1 SGHAT and CDR2 FQNNGV. After removal of 5 bases from V and 3 bases from J, the junction contained 10 bases not matched to a gene. The CDR3 nucleotides read TGTGCCAGCAGCCCCGTGAACAGGGACAGGGGCTACGAGCAGTACTTC. Its protein is CASSPVNRDRGYEQYF. The full variable domain, its missing parts supplied by reference TRBV11-2 and TRBJ2-7, is EAGVAQSPRYKIIEKRQSVAFWCNPISGHATLYWYQQILGQGPKLLIQFQNNGVVDDSQLPKDRFSAERLKGVDSTLKIQPAKLEDSAVYLCASSPVNRDRGYEQYFGPGTRLTVT.

This clone was detected once. The CDR3 protein is CASSPRGGPYEQYF. CDR3 DNA sequence: TGCGCCAGCAGCCCCCGGGGGGGCCCCTACGAGCAGTACTTC. V usage is TRBV4-3 and J usage is TRBJ2-7; 8 nucleotides line up with TRBD2. With V trimmed by 4 bases and J by 2 bases, 4 bases remained unmatched. CDR3 length equals 14 residues. CDR1 LGHNA and CDR2 YSLEER come from the germline V gene.

V usage is TRBV2 and J usage is TRBJ1-2; 7 bases fit TRBD1. V trimming: 6 bases; J trimming: 4 bases; junction bases outside the gene matches: 5. CDR3 length: 13 residues. Germline V gene sequence: CDR1 SNHLY, CDR2 FYNNEI. The CDR3 nucleotides are TGTGCCAGCAGAAGGGACAGCCTCTATGGCTACACCTTC. Amino acid sequence: CASRRDSLYGYTF.

The chain couples TRBV12-5 to TRBJ1-1; TRBD1 matches 11 bases. There are 19 residues in the CDR3. Germline trimming cut 0 bases from V and 4 bases from J; bases unmatched to any gene: 13. Looked up from germline, CDR1 is LGHNT and CDR2 is FRNRAP. In nucleotides, the CDR3 is TGTGCTAGTGGTTTGGTACACGGAGGACAGGGGGCCCGTGGCACTGAAGCTTTCTTT. The encoded protein is CASGLVHGGQGARGTEAFF.

In the case of this clone: Other DNA sequences within the sample encode an identical CDR3. In DNA form, the CDR3 reads TGCGCCAGCAGTCAAATGAGATCCACGATCTCTGGGGCCAACGTCCTGACTTTC. It codes for CASSQMRSTISGANVLTF. This chain connects TRBV23-1 to TRBJ2-6; D not certain. TRBV23-1 is assigned to the ORF class and has an uncertain function. The V and J ends lost 2 bases and 0 bases respectively, with 14 bases between them. The CDR3 totals 18 residues.

This chain joins TRBV29-1 and TRBJ2-7; TRBD2 is a possible D gene (6 bases). The CDR3 has 13 residues. Trimming removed 7 bases at V and 4 bases at J, with 17 bases between. CDR1 and CDR2 from the germline V gene are SQVTM and ANQGSEA. As DNA, the CDR3 is TGCAGCGCCCTGGGGGGAGGTGGATACGAGCAGTACTTC. It codes for CSALGGGGYEQYF.

The rearrangement joins TRBV2 to TRBJ2-2; unclear D gene. Germline CDR1 reads SNHLY; CDR2 reads FYNNEI. The CDR3 has 14 amino acids. The V gene lost 4 bases and the J gene lost 1 base, with 7 bases spanning the gap. CDR3 DNA: TGTGCCAGCAGTGCGTTCAGGAACACCGGGGAGCTGTTTTTT. Its protein product is CASSAFRNTGELFF.

This clone was counted once. This rearrangement joins TRBV18 to TRBJ1-2, with 8 bases lining up with TRBD1. The length of the CDR3 is 12 residues. Germline-derived CDR1 and CDR2 are KGHSH and LQKENI. Trimming at V came to 3 bases and at J to 7 bases, leaving 1 base not matched to a gene. The CDR3 protein is CASSPDRGGYTF. The CDR3 DNA is TGTGCCAGCTCACCCGACAGGGGTGGCTACACCTTC.

This rearrangement joins TRBV5-6 to TRBJ2-1; 12 bases line up with TRBD2. The V gene's germline CDR1 is SGHDT and CDR2 YYEEEE. V shed 6 bases and J 6 bases; nucleotides not matched to a gene: 19. This CDR3 has 19 residues. CDR3 coding DNA: TGTGCCAGCACCTACACGGGACTAGCGGGCCAAAGTTTCTTCAATGAGCAGTTCTTC. This sequence encodes CASTYTGLAGQSFFNEQFF.

The chain carries TRBV4-1 and TRBJ1-5, with 7 bases matching TRBD1. CDR1 and CDR2 (germline): MGHRA, YSYEKL. This CDR3 contains 16 residues. Trimming cost V 1 base and J 7 bases; bases outside gene matches: 10. The CDR3 spells CASSQAANRGDQPQHF. The CDR3 nucleotides are TGCGCCAGCAGCCAAGCAGCCAACAGGGGAGACCAGCCCCAGCATTTT.

The J gene is TRBJ1-1, the V gene TRBV7-2, with no clear D. Germline values: CDR1 SGHTA, CDR2 FQGNSA. The length of the CDR3 is 16 residues. V shed 0 bases and J shed 0 bases, with 11 bases lying between them. CDR3 amino acids: CASSLAVRSMNTEAFF. The CDR3 nucleotides are TGTGCCAGCAGCTTAGCGGTGCGGAGCATGAACACTGAAGCTTTCTTT.

The chain uses TRBV28 and TRBJ1-5, with D perhaps TRBD1 (5 bases). Trimming left V 2 bases short and J 8 bases short, with 19 bases between. Germline loops: CDR1 MDHEN, CDR2 SYDVKM. This CDR3 spans 16 amino acids. The CDR3, as DNA: TGTGCCAGCAGTTTACCCTCGGGGGACGGTTTGAAGCCCCAGCATTTT. Residues: CASSLPSGDGLKPQHF.

The chain combines TRBV30 with TRBJ1-1; 8 bases are a match to TRBD1. Germline CDR1 GTSNPN, CDR2 SVGIG (reference sequence). The CDR3 is made up of 14 amino acids. V dropped 5 bases and J dropped 0; count of bases not matched to a gene: 5. CDR3 coding DNA: TGTGCCTGGGACAGGGGTGCAATGAACACTGAAGCTTTCTTT. Protein product: CAWDRGAMNTEAFF.

The chain employs TRBV19 and TRBJ1-2, with 7 positions matching TRBD1. The V gene end was trimmed by 3 bases and the J gene end by 8 bases; junction bases not matched to a gene: 9. The V gene's germline CDR1 is LNHDA and CDR2 SQIVND (reference sequence). The CDR3 contains 14 residues. In DNA form, the CDR3 reads TGTGCCAGTAGTATGTCCAGGGGGAAGCGAGGCTACACCTTC. This codes for CASSMSRGKRGYTF.

The rearrangement uses TRBV5-4 and TRBJ2-3; D is unresolved. The CDR3 is 13 amino acids. CDR1 and CDR2 (germline): SGHNT, YYREEE (reference sequence). The ends were cut back, 4 bases at V and 1 base at J, with 7 bases in the middle. CDR3 region: CASSPTGTDTQYF. The DNA for the CDR3 is TGTGCCAGCAGCCCCACGGGCACAGATACGCAGTATTTT.

The rearrangement joins TRBV7-3 to TRBJ2-3; 7 bases line up with TRBD1. CDR3 length: 14 amino acids. V shed 5 bases and J 1 base; nucleotides not matched to a gene: 3. Per germline, CDR1 SGHTA and CDR2 FQGTGA. CDR3 residues: CASSAQGGTDTQYF. For the CDR3, the DNA is TGTGCCAGCAGCGCTCAGGGGGGCACAGATACGCAGTATTTT.

This rearrangement joins TRBV19 to TRBJ2-1; possible D gene TRBD1, 5 bases. V lost 5 bases, J lost 4 bases, and 21 bases lay in between. The CDR3 spans 17 residues. CDR1 is LNHDA and CDR2 is SQIVND in the germline V gene (reference sequence). The CDR3 DNA follows: TGTGCCAGTAGTTCCCTCCCTCAGGGCTCGATGTACAATGAGCAGTTCTTC. Translated, it gives CASSSLPQGSMYNEQFF.

The chain has TRBV18 and TRBJ1-1; the D gene is possibly TRBD1 (5 bases). The CDR3 extends over 15 amino acids. Trimming left V 3 bases short and J 2 bases short, with 13 bases between. Germline lookup yields CDR1 KGHSH and CDR2 LQKENI. The CDR3 sequence is CASSPLDSANTEAFF. CDR3 coding DNA: TGTGCCAGCTCACCCCTCGACAGCGCCAACACTGAAGCTTTCTTT.

This clone was seen a few times. The chain is built from TRBV5-1 and TRBJ2-3; D gene ambiguous. CDR1 is SGHRS and CDR2 is YFSETQ in the germline V gene. CDR3 size: 17 residues. The V and J ends lost 2 bases and 0 bases respectively, with 16 bases between them. In DNA, the CDR3 is TGCGCCAGCAGCTTTTTGATCCCGGGTACTAGCACAGATACGCAGTATTTT. Its protein is CASSFLIPGTSTDTQYF.

The chain recombines TRBV7-2 with TRBJ2-7; 9 positions agree with TRBD1. CDR3 length: 15 amino acids. Germline V gives CDR1 SGHTA, CDR2 FQGNSA. Trimming at V came to 4 bases and at J to 1 base, leaving 5 bases not matched to a gene. The CDR3 coding sequence is TGTGCCAGCAGCTCCCGGACAGGGGAGTCCTACGAGCAGTACTTC. Its translation is CASSSRTGESYEQYF.